These 11 T cell receptor beta chains share one sample of origin, sequenced in a study of monozygotic twins with inflammatory bowel disease. After re-calling the 5' RACE reads, TCRdb lists one entry per CDR3 protein, DNA absent. This sample's clone table lists 150,000 to 200,000 distinct CDR3 sequences. The sequencing input was blood. All receptors come from a human donor with ulcerative colitis or Crohn's disease, or a healthy co-twin of an affected twin (not recorded which).

The chain employs TRBV11-2 and TRBJ2-1. Germline values: CDR1 SGHAT, CDR2 FQNNGV. The CDR3 extends over 14 amino acids. CDR3 amino acids: CASSVGNSYNEQFF.

The chain uses TRBV7-9 and TRBJ2-5; TCRdb's assignment of TRBD2 cannot be checked, as there is no DNA. The germline gives CDR1 SEHNR, CDR2 FQNEAQ (reference sequence). This CDR3 region has 16 residues. CDR3 amino acids: CASSQPLEGPQETQYF.

The gene calls are TRBV28 and TRBJ1-1; TCRdb indicates TRBD1, and absent DNA this call remains unverified. The CDR3 is 15 amino acids. Germline CDR1 reads MDHEN; CDR2 reads SYDVKM. CDR3 protein: CASSQTGQGGAEAFF.

The chain carries TRBV5-1 and TRBJ1-2; with no DNA, the TCRdb D assignment of TRBD1 cannot be verified. Germline V gives CDR1 SGHRS, CDR2 YFSETQ. The CDR3 is made up of 12 amino acids. This CDR3 reads CASSLAGDGYTF.

This chain links TRBV29-1 with TRBJ1-5; with no DNA, the TCRdb D assignment of TRBD1 cannot be verified. This CDR3 comprises 12 residues. Germline values: CDR1 SQVTM, CDR2 ANQGSEA. This CDR3 is CSGGDSYQPQHF. Looking up the rest from reference TRBV29-1 and TRBJ1-5 gives the full variable domain: SAVISQKPSRDICQRGTSLTIQCQVDSQVTMMFWYRQQPGQSLTLIATANQGSEATYESGFVIDKFPISRPNLTFSTLTVSNMSPEDSSIYLCSGGDSYQPQHFGDGTRLSIL.

The chain links TRBV7-3 to TRBJ2-6; the D call from TCRdb, TRBD1, cannot be confirmed without DNA. The CDR3 length is 16 residues. Germline V gives CDR1 SGHTA, CDR2 FQGTGA. CDR3 sequence reads: CASSSLGASGANVLTF.

The chain employs TRBV10-3 and TRBJ2-1; lacking DNA, the TRBD1 call made by TCRdb goes unchecked. The germline V gene has CDR1 ENHRY and CDR2 SYGVKD. CDR3 length equals 15 residues. CDR3 sequence reads: CATYDSLGIYNEQFF.

The CDR3 loop reads CASSLEGSGELFF. The chain joins TRBV5-1 to TRBJ2-2; TCRdb outputs TRBD2, but without DNA this stays unchecked. The CDR3 is 13 residues long. CDR1 SGHRS and CDR2 YFSETQ come from the germline V gene.

The chain employs TRBV3-1 and TRBJ2-2; TCRdb selects TRBD2, and the lack of DNA leaves this call unchecked. This CDR3 has 16 amino acids. Per the germline V gene, CDR1 is LGHDT and CDR2 is YNNKEL (reference sequence). CDR3 loop: CASKGTSGRGTGELFF.

This chain joins TRBV10-3 and TRBJ1-2. The CDR3 sequence is 12 residues long. CDR1 and CDR2 from the germline V gene are ENHRY and SYGVKD. The CDR3 loop reads CAIRGVAESYTF.

V is TRBV24-1 and J is TRBJ1-5. The CDR3 runs to 17 residues. Per the germline V gene, CDR1 is KGHDR and CDR2 is SFDVKD. The CDR3 loop reads CATARGDRAHLNQPQHF.